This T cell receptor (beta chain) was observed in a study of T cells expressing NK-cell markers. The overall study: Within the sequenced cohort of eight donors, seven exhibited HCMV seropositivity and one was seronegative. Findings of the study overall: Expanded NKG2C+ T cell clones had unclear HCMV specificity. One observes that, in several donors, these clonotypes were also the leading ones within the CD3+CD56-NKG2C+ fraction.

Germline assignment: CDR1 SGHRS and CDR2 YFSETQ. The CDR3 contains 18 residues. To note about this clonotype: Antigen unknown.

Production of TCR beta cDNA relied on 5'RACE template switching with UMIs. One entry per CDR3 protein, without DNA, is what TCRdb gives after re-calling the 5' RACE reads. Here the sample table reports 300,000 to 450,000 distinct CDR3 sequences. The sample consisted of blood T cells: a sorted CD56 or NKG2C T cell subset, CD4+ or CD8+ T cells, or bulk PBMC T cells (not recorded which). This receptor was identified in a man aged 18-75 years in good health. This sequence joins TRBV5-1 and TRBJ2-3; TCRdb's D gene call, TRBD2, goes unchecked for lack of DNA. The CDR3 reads CASSLAGDSRWDTDTQYF.